The rows below give T cell receptor beta chains drawn from one sample of a study of blood T cell repertoires in COVID-19. Assay: immunoSEQ multiplex PCR; the TCRdb copy retains only in-frame clones and omits some. Of about 21,000 clones in the sample, 80% to 90% were seen once. Sequences were obtained from peripheral blood. The receptors shown here come from a man between 65 and 79 years old with active COVID-19. CDR3s include the opening cysteine and the closing phenylalanine or tryptophan. A D gene is named only where the DNA matches it firmly. Rows give clone size only sometimes, using once, few, many, or a class for an expanded clone.

j_call: TRBJ2-7; v_call: TRBV20-1; d_call: -; clone_size: -; cdr3_nt: TGCAGTGCTCAGGGCCCCTACGAGCAGTACTTC; cdr3_aa: CSAQGPYEQYF
j_call: TRBJ1-5; v_call: TRBV18; d_call: TRBD1; clone_size: -; cdr3_nt: TGTGCCAGCTCACCATACGGGACAGGGGGCTCGGGACAGCCCCAGCACTTT; cdr3_aa: CASSPYGTGGSGQPQHF
j_call: TRBJ2-4; v_call: TRBV7-5; d_call: -; clone_size: -; cdr3_nt: TGTGCCAGAAAGGGGACAGGGGTCCTCCAGGTGCCCAAAAACATTCAGTACTTC; cdr3_aa: CARKGTGVLQVPKNIQYF
j_call: TRBJ1-4; v_call: TRBV3-1/TRBV3-2; d_call: -; clone_size: -; cdr3_nt: TGTGCCAGCAGCCAAGCCGACAGGATTAATGAAAAACTGTTTTTT; cdr3_aa: CASSQADRINEKLFF
j_call: TRBJ2-1; v_call: TRBV7-7; d_call: TRBD2; clone_size: once; cdr3_nt: TGTGCCAGCAGCTTAGCGCCTGGGACTAGCGGGGCCAATGAGCAGTTCTTC; cdr3_aa: CASSLAPGTSGANEQFF
j_call: TRBJ2-7; v_call: TRBV19; d_call: -; clone_size: -; cdr3_nt: TGTGCCAGTAGTAAGGCACAGGACGTAACCTACGAGCAGTACTTC; cdr3_aa: CASSKAQDVTYEQYF
j_call: TRBJ2-2; v_call: TRBV11-3; d_call: TRBD2; clone_size: -; cdr3_nt: TGTGCCAGCAGCAGGCCGGGACTAGCGGAGTTCACCGGGGAGCTGTTTTTT; cdr3_aa: CASSRPGLAEFTGELFF
j_call: TRBJ2-1; v_call: TRBV3-1/TRBV3-2; d_call: -; clone_size: -; cdr3_nt: TGTGCCAGCAGCCAAGTCGGCAATGAGCAGTTCTTC; cdr3_aa: CASSQVGNEQFF
j_call: TRBJ2-3; v_call: TRBV15; d_call: -; clone_size: -; cdr3_nt: TGTGCCACCAGCAGAGAGGGTGCGGCAGATACGCAGTATTTT; cdr3_aa: CATSREGAADTQYF
j_call: TRBJ1-2; v_call: TRBV15; d_call: -; clone_size: -; cdr3_nt: TGTGCCACCAGCGGAGCGAAGGGGCCCTATGGCTACACCTTC; cdr3_aa: CATSGAKGPYGYTF
j_call: TRBJ1-1; v_call: TRBV3-1/TRBV3-2; d_call: -; clone_size: -; cdr3_nt: TGTGCCAGCAGCCCCCGGGGGGGTCGATACACTGAAGCTTTCTTT; cdr3_aa: CASSPRGGRYTEAFF
j_call: TRBJ2-5; v_call: TRBV5-1; d_call: -; clone_size: -; cdr3_nt: TGCGCCAGCAGCTTTGGGGGGGAGACCCAGTACTTC; cdr3_aa: CASSFGGETQYF
j_call: TRBJ1-2; v_call: TRBV2; d_call: -; clone_size: -; cdr3_nt: TGTGCCAGCAGTGCAAGCCGGGACTATGGCTACACCTTC; cdr3_aa: CASSASRDYGYTF
j_call: TRBJ2-5; v_call: TRBV9; d_call: -; clone_size: -; cdr3_nt: TGTGCCAGCAGCCCCCACGTTAGCCAAGAGACCCAGTACTTC; cdr3_aa: CASSPHVSQETQYF
j_call: TRBJ2-5; v_call: TRBV20-1; d_call: -; clone_size: -; cdr3_nt: TGCAGTGCCAGGCCGTATGGGACCCAGTACTTC; cdr3_aa: CSARPYGTQYF
j_call: TRBJ2-1; v_call: TRBV20-1; d_call: TRBD2; clone_size: -; cdr3_nt: TGCAGTGCTCGTGTTGCGGGGGGGAAGTCTTTGAGATACAATGAGCAGTTCTTC; cdr3_aa: CSARVAGGKSLRYNEQFF
j_call: TRBJ2-3; v_call: TRBV19; d_call: -; clone_size: -; cdr3_nt: TGTGCCAGTAGTTCACTAGCTAGCACAGATACGCAGTATTTT; cdr3_aa: CASSSLASTDTQYF
j_call: TRBJ1-2; v_call: TRBV5-4; d_call: TRBD1; clone_size: -; cdr3_nt: TGTGCCAGCAGCACGGGACAGGGGATAGGAGGCTACACCTTC; cdr3_aa: CASSTGQGIGGYTF
j_call: TRBJ2-1; v_call: TRBV5-1; d_call: -; clone_size: -; cdr3_nt: TGCGCCAGCAGCTTGGCCGGGCAGGGTAGGAATGAGCAGTTCTTC; cdr3_aa: CASSLAGQGRNEQFF
j_call: TRBJ1-2; v_call: TRBV12-3/TRBV12-4; d_call: TRBD1; clone_size: -; cdr3_nt: TGTGCCAGCAGCCCGGGACAGTCATATGGCTACACCTTC; cdr3_aa: CASSPGQSYGYTF
j_call: TRBJ2-2; v_call: TRBV2; d_call: TRBD2; clone_size: few; cdr3_nt: TGTGCCAGCACCCAATCGGGAGGGCAGCACGGGGAGCTGTTTTTT; cdr3_aa: CASTQSGGQHGELFF
j_call: TRBJ1-1; v_call: TRBV29-1; d_call: -; clone_size: -; cdr3_nt: TGCAGCGTTGAAGTCGTTGCACCCGGGACTGAAGCTTTCTTT; cdr3_aa: CSVEVVAPGTEAFF
j_call: TRBJ1-4; v_call: TRBV27; d_call: -; clone_size: -; cdr3_nt: TGTGCCAGCAGTTTATATGGACATTCTAATGAAAAACTGTTTTTT; cdr3_aa: CASSLYGHSNEKLFF
j_call: TRBJ2-1; v_call: TRBV30; d_call: TRBD1; clone_size: few; cdr3_nt: TGTGCCTGGAGAAGGACAGGGACGGCGGGTGAGCAGTTCTTC; cdr3_aa: CAWRRTGTAGEQFF
j_call: TRBJ1-5; v_call: TRBV27; d_call: TRBD1; clone_size: -; cdr3_nt: TGTGCCAGCAGTTTATCGTGGGGGACAGCTCTTAATCAGCCCCAGCATTTT; cdr3_aa: CASSLSWGTALNQPQHF
j_call: TRBJ1-1; v_call: TRBV12-3/TRBV12-4; d_call: -; clone_size: -; cdr3_nt: TGTGCCAGCAGTTTCACAGAGAACACTGAAGCTTTCTTT; cdr3_aa: CASSFTENTEAFF
j_call: TRBJ1-2; v_call: TRBV11-2; d_call: -; clone_size: -; cdr3_nt: TGTGCCAGCAGCCATAGCCGGTCAGGGTTTGGCTACACCTTC; cdr3_aa: CASSHSRSGFGYTF
j_call: TRBJ2-2; v_call: TRBV30; d_call: -; clone_size: -; cdr3_nt: TGTGCCTGGATGCGAGTCGGGGAGCTGTTTTTT; cdr3_aa: CAWMRVGELFF
j_call: TRBJ1-1; v_call: TRBV21-1; d_call: -; clone_size: -; cdr3_nt: TGTGCCAGCAGCAAAGCGCGGGACCCTGAAGCTTTCTTT; cdr3_aa: CASSKARDPEAFF
j_call: TRBJ2-7; v_call: TRBV3-1/TRBV3-2; d_call: -; clone_size: -; cdr3_nt: TGTGCCAGCAGCCAACCGTCGCTGGGGGGTTACGAGCAGTACTTC; cdr3_aa: CASSQPSLGGYEQYF
j_call: TRBJ2-5; v_call: TRBV18; d_call: -; clone_size: -; cdr3_nt: TGTGCCAGCTCACCGGGGCACCAAGAGACCCAGTACTTC; cdr3_aa: CASSPGHQETQYF
j_call: TRBJ2-5; v_call: TRBV7-8; d_call: TRBD2; clone_size: -; cdr3_nt: TGTGCCAGCAGCCCCGGGGGGACGGACCAAGAGACCCAGTACTTC; cdr3_aa: CASSPGGTDQETQYF
j_call: TRBJ1-2; v_call: TRBV5-5; d_call: TRBD1; clone_size: -; cdr3_nt: TGTGCCAGCAGCTTGGGCACCGTAGGGGGCCTAGGTGGCTACACCTTC; cdr3_aa: CASSLGTVGGLGGYTF
j_call: TRBJ1-1; v_call: TRBV5-1; d_call: TRBD1; clone_size: -; cdr3_nt: TGCGCCAGCAGCTTGGAGGGGGCGAGGGACACTGAAGCTTTCTTT; cdr3_aa: CASSLEGARDTEAFF
j_call: TRBJ2-2; v_call: TRBV18; d_call: -; clone_size: -; cdr3_nt: TGTGCCAGCTCACCATACCTGGACTACCCCATCACCGGGGAGCTGTTTTTT; cdr3_aa: CASSPYLDYPITGELFF
j_call: TRBJ2-5; v_call: TRBV29-1; d_call: -; clone_size: -; cdr3_nt: TGCAGCGTTGATTTGGGGAGACCAGAGACCCAGTACTTC; cdr3_aa: CSVDLGRPETQYF
j_call: TRBJ2-1; v_call: TRBV27; d_call: TRBD2; clone_size: -; cdr3_nt: TGTGCCAGCAGTTTAAACCCTAGCGGGATGGGTAATGAGCAGTTCTTC; cdr3_aa: CASSLNPSGMGNEQFF
j_call: TRBJ2-7; v_call: TRBV7-2; d_call: TRBD1; clone_size: -; cdr3_nt: TGTGCCAGCACCGGGACAGGGGGTCTCTACGAGCAGTACTTC; cdr3_aa: CASTGTGGLYEQYF
j_call: TRBJ2-7; v_call: TRBV11-3; d_call: TRBD1; clone_size: -; cdr3_nt: TGTGCCAGCAGCTCCGGGACAGGGTTGCACTACGAGCAGTACTTC; cdr3_aa: CASSSGTGLHYEQYF
j_call: TRBJ2-3; v_call: TRBV11-3; d_call: TRBD2; clone_size: -; cdr3_nt: TGTGCCAGCAGCTTGGTAGCGGGGGGGGATACGCAGTATTTT; cdr3_aa: CASSLVAGGDTQYF
j_call: TRBJ2-7; v_call: TRBV14; d_call: -; clone_size: -; cdr3_nt: TGTGCCAGCAGCCAAGATCTTCCCTACGAGCAGTACTTC; cdr3_aa: CASSQDLPYEQYF
j_call: TRBJ2-5; v_call: TRBV7-9; d_call: -; clone_size: -; cdr3_nt: TGTGCCAGCAGCTTAGGGGGCGGGACGGAGACCCAGTACTTC; cdr3_aa: CASSLGGGTETQYF
j_call: TRBJ1-2; v_call: TRBV7-3; d_call: -; clone_size: once; cdr3_nt: TGTGCCAGCAGCTTAAACCGGAACTATGGCTACACCTTC; cdr3_aa: CASSLNRNYGYTF
j_call: TRBJ1-6; v_call: TRBV2; d_call: -; clone_size: once; cdr3_nt: TGTGCCAGCCTGATCGGCGAGACAGCGGGCTCACCCCTCCACTTT; cdr3_aa: CASLIGETAGSPLHF
j_call: TRBJ1-1; v_call: TRBV7-9; d_call: -; clone_size: -; cdr3_nt: TGTGCCAGCAGCTTGATAGTCACTGAAGCTTTCTTT; cdr3_aa: CASSLIVTEAFF
j_call: TRBJ1-2; v_call: TRBV5-6; d_call: -; clone_size: -; cdr3_nt: TGTGCCAGCAGCTTGCAGGGGCACTATGGCTACACCTTC; cdr3_aa: CASSLQGHYGYTF
j_call: TRBJ1-2; v_call: TRBV6-6; d_call: -; clone_size: -; cdr3_nt: TGTGCCAGCAGTTACAGTGGCGAGGGAGGCTATGGCTACACCTTC; cdr3_aa: CASSYSGEGGYGYTF
j_call: TRBJ2-2; v_call: TRBV5-1; d_call: -; clone_size: -; cdr3_nt: TGCGCCAGCAGCTTGGATGCGGGGAACACCGGGGAGCTGTTTTTT; cdr3_aa: CASSLDAGNTGELFF
j_call: TRBJ2-7; v_call: TRBV18; d_call: -; clone_size: -; cdr3_nt: TGTGCCAGCTCACCGGGACGGGGGATAGACGAGCAGTACTTC; cdr3_aa: CASSPGRGIDEQYF
j_call: TRBJ1-1; v_call: TRBV13; d_call: TRBD1; clone_size: -; cdr3_nt: TGTGCCAGCAGCTGGACCGGGACAGGGGCCGCTGAAGCTTTCTTT; cdr3_aa: CASSWTGTGAAEAFF
j_call: TRBJ1-5; v_call: TRBV9; d_call: -; clone_size: once; cdr3_nt: TGTGCCAGCAGCACCTCAGGGAATAATCAGCCCCAGCATTTT; cdr3_aa: CASSTSGNNQPQHF
j_call: TRBJ1-3; v_call: TRBV28; d_call: -; clone_size: -; cdr3_nt: TGTGCCGGGCGGTCGACAGCTTCTGGAAACACCATATATTTT; cdr3_aa: CAGRSTASGNTIYF